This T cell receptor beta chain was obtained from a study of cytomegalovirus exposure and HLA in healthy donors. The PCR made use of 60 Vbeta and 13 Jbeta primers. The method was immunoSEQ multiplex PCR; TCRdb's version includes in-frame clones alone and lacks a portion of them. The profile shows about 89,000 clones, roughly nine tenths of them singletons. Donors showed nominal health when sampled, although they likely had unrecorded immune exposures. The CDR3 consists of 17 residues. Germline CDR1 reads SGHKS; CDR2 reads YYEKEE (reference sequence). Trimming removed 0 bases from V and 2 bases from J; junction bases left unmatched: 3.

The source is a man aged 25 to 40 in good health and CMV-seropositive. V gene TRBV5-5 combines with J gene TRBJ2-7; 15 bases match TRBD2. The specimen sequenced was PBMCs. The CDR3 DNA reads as TGTGCCAGCAGCTTGGCGGGACTAGCGGGAGGAACCTACGAGCAGTACTTC. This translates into CASSLAGLAGGTYEQYF.